The 20 T cell receptor beta chains presented below share a single source sample, sequenced in a study of vaccination and CD4 T cells after COVID-19. Scientists ran DNA taken from cultured CD4+ T cells through the Oncomine TCR Beta short-read assay for sequencing. TCRdb processed the PCR reads anew with MiXCR; each CDR3 protein has one entry. The sample shows 20,000 to 25,000 distinct CDR3 sequences, under 65% of them seen only once. Treatment meaning: 10-day PBMC culture with coronavirus spike peptide pools or control peptides (ViraFEST assay). No antigen has been assigned to these receptors. This material consisted of CD4+ T cells from blood, cultured in vitro, taken after SARS-CoV-2 vaccination. These receptors were obtained from a human donor who received a COVID-19 vaccine.

This clonotype is a singleton in its sample. This chain connects TRBV5-1 to TRBJ1-1; a weak D match, TRBD1 (6 bases). Germline V gene sequence: CDR1 SGHRS, CDR2 YFSETQ. V was shortened by 1 base and J by 4 bases, with 14 bases between the two germline ends. The CDR3 loop spans 15 amino acids. The CDR3 loop reads CASSLRGIMFTEAFF. In DNA, the CDR3 is TGCGCCAGCAGCTTGAGGGGGATTATGTTCACTGAAGCTTTCTTT.

This chain uses TRBV7-9 with TRBJ2-1, with D unclear. Per the germline V gene, CDR1 is SEHNR and CDR2 is FQNEAQ (reference sequence). Trimming stripped 5 bases from V and 6 bases from J, with 11 bases between. The CDR3 loop spans 13 amino acids. The CDR3 DNA reads TGTGCCAGCAGCCCTTTACAATTCAATGAGCAGTTCTTC. Protein product: CASSPLQFNEQFF.

DNA of the CDR3: TGTGCCAGCAGTGCTGGGGGCTACCCCAGCACAGATACGCAGTATTTT. Amino acids: CASSAGGYPSTDTQYF. This chain connects TRBV6-4 to TRBJ2-3; D may be TRBD1 (6 bases). Germline lookup yields CDR1 MRHNA and CDR2 SNTAGT. This CDR3 spans 16 amino acids. The ends were cut back, 4 bases at V and 0 bases at J, with 14 bases in the middle.

This chain joins TRBV20-1 and TRBJ2-7; D possibly matches TRBD1 or TRBD2 (6 bases each). The V end lost 3 bases, the J end lost 2 bases, and 11 bases lay between the germline ends. The germline CDR1 and CDR2 sequences are DFQATT and SNEGSKA (reference sequence). This CDR3 has 13 residues. The CDR3 nucleotides read TGCAGTGCTAGTCGGGGGCCCACCTACGAGCAGTACTTC. Its protein product is CSASRGPTYEQYF.

As concerns this clonotype: At one end the junction does not follow the germline gene, possibly because of a read error. The chain uses TRBV6-1 and TRBJ1-3, with D hard to call. CDR1 is MNHNS, CDR2 SASEGT, per germline. CDR3 length: 15 residues. In DNA, the CDR3 is TGTGCCAGCACCAGTGACCCCTCTGCTGGGAACACCATATATTTT. Protein product: CASTSDPSAGNTIYF.

The chain employs TRBV12-3 or TRBV12-4 and TRBJ1-5; D is unresolved. Trimming removed 6 bases at V and 0 bases at J, with 9 bases between. The CDR3 runs to 14 residues. The CDR3 loop is CASSQGYSNQPQHF. CDR3 bases: TGTGCCAGCAGCCAAGGGTATAGCAATCAGCCCCAGCATTTT.

This clonotype showed up just once. The genes are TRBV7-8 and TRBJ1-1, with D uncertain. The V and J ends lost 2 bases and 3 bases respectively, with 13 bases between them. The CDR3 loop spans 15 amino acids. In germline, CDR1 is SGHVS, CDR2 FQNEAQ. DNA of the CDR3: TGTGCCAGCAGCTTACCGAGGAGTATGTACACTGAAGCTTTCTTT. It is translated as CASSLPRSMYTEAFF.

The chain recombines TRBV7-2 with TRBJ2-2; D uncertain. CDR1 is SGHTA and CDR2 is FQGNSA in the germline V gene. V was shortened by 7 bases and J by 2 bases, with 8 bases between the two germline ends. This CDR3 has 13 residues. Here the CDR3 DNA reads TGTGCCAGCAAACCGCCTAACACCGGGGAGCTGTTTTTT. Amino acid sequence: CASKPPNTGELFF.

The gene calls are TRBV24-1 and TRBJ2-6; D unclear. This CDR3 is built from 13 residues. Germline CDR1 reads KGHDR; CDR2 reads SFDVKD. Deletions cut 4 bases from V and 1 base from J, with 1 base between. The DNA of the CDR3 is TGTGCCACCAGTGAGTCTGGGGCCAACGTCCTGACTTTC. Amino acid sequence: CATSESGANVLTF.

The sample holds a few counts of this clonotype. V usage is TRBV19 and J usage is TRBJ2-1; TRBD2 aligns across 11 bases. V was clipped by 4 bases and J by 3 bases; unmatched bases: 11. This CDR3 has 18 residues. The germline CDR1 and CDR2 sequences are LNHDA and SQIVND (reference sequence). The DNA for the CDR3 is TGTGCCAGTAGTACAGATCATAGCGGGGGGGCTGGCTACAATGAGCAGTTCTTC. This encodes CASSTDHSGGAGYNEQFF.

This clonotype was counted once. The chain is built from TRBV19 and TRBJ1-3; D might be TRBD1 (6 bases). Germline lookup yields CDR1 LNHDA and CDR2 SQIVND (reference sequence). The CDR3 has 14 amino acids. The germline V and J ends were trimmed by 4 bases and 0 bases, with 7 bases remaining between them. The CDR3 reads CASSTDSSGNTIYF. The CDR3 DNA follows: TGTGCCAGTAGTACGGACAGCTCTGGAAACACCATATATTTT.

The chain recombines TRBV10-3 with TRBJ1-1; 8 bases match TRBD1. Germline CDR1 and CDR2: ENHRY and SYGVKD. V shed 10 bases, J shed 0 bases, and the junction held 7 bases outside the gene matches. There are 14 residues in the CDR3. In DNA, the CDR3 is TGTGCCACCGGACAGGGAAACATGAACACTGAAGCTTTCTTT. Its translation is CATGQGNMNTEAFF.

This clonotype has more than one count but fewer than ten. The rearrangement links TRBV30 to TRBJ1-1; no clear D gene. Germline values: CDR1 GTSNPN, CDR2 SVGIG (reference sequence). Trimming shortened V by 4 bases and J by 0 bases, and 9 bases separated the two germline ends. This CDR3 is 13 amino acids long. The CDR3 DNA reads as TGTGCCTGGAATAAGGATATGAACACTGAAGCTTTCTTT. Its protein product is CAWNKDMNTEAFF.

The V call is TRBV6-1, the J call TRBJ2-7; D is undetermined. The CDR3 contains 15 residues. Germline loops: CDR1 MNHNS, CDR2 SASEGT. The V and J ends lost 1 base and 0 bases respectively, with 10 bases between them. The CDR3, as DNA: TGTGCCAGCAGTGAAGAGGTGGAGAACTCCTACGAGCAGTACTTC. It encodes CASSEEVENSYEQYF.

The sample holds a few counts of this clonotype. The chain combines TRBV27 with TRBJ1-5; 8 bases line up with TRBD1. Unmatched junction bases numbered 6, after V lost 4 bases and J lost 4 bases. From germline, CDR1 is MNHEY and CDR2 SMNVEV (reference sequence). The CDR3 consists of 15 residues. CDR3 loop: CASSSPGQGNQPQHF. In nucleotides, the CDR3 is TGTGCCAGCAGTTCCCCCGGACAGGGTAATCAGCCCCAGCATTTT.

The V call is TRBV7-9, the J call TRBJ2-5; D gene uncertain. Germline V gene lookup returns CDR1 SEHNR and CDR2 FQNEAQ (reference sequence). V lost 1 base, J lost 4 bases, and 7 bases lay in between. The CDR3 length is 13 residues. The CDR3 sequence is CASSLDVTETQYF. CDR3 nucleotides: TGTGCCAGCAGCTTAGATGTGACAGAGACCCAGTACTTC.

The chain uses TRBV12-3 or TRBV12-4 and TRBJ2-5; D not resolved. Trimming shortened V by 1 base and J by 2 bases, and 5 bases separated the two germline ends. The CDR3 has 13 amino acids. CDR3 amino acids: CASSLVPQETQYF. The DNA of the CDR3 is TGTGCCAGCAGTTTAGTACCGCAAGAGACCCAGTACTTC.

CDR3 region: CASRGDAEAFF. The DNA for the CDR3 is TGTGCCAGCAGGGGTGACGCTGAAGCTTTCTTT. This chain uses TRBV6-1 with TRBJ1-1, with D hard to call. The V end lost 6 bases, the J end lost 6 bases, and 8 bases lay between the germline ends. In germline, CDR1 is MNHNS, CDR2 SASEGT. This CDR3 is built from 11 residues.

The J gene is TRBJ1-3, the V gene TRBV5-4; D unresolved. The CDR3 runs to 16 residues. Trimming took 4 bases from V and 1 from J, leaving 15 bases between them. CDR1 is SGHNT and CDR2 is YYREEE in the germline V gene (reference sequence). In DNA, the CDR3 is TGTGCCAGCAGCACCGATCCGGAGGGTTCTGGAAACACCATATATTTT. Translating it yields CASSTDPEGSGNTIYF.

The CDR3 loop reads CASSLEPGLASSTDTQYF. CDR3 DNA sequence: TGTGCCAGCAGCTTAGAGCCGGGACTAGCTTCGAGCACAGATACGCAGTATTTT. The chain employs TRBV7-9 and TRBJ2-3; TRBD2 agrees at 9 bases. Germline V lookup: CDR1 SEHNR, CDR2 FQNEAQ (reference sequence). CDR3 length: 18 residues. After removal of 1 base from V and 0 bases from J, the junction contained 8 bases not matched to a gene.